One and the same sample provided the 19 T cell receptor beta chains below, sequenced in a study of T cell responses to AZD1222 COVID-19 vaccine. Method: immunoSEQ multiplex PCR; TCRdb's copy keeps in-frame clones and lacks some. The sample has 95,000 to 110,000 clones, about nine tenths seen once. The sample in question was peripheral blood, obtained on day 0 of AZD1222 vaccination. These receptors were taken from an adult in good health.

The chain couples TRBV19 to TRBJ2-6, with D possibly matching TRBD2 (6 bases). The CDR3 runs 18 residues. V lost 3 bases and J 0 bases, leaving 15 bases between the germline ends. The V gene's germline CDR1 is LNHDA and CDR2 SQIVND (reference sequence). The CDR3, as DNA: TGTGCCAGTAGTATGGAGGAGCGGGCGGGCTCTGGGGCCAACGTCCTGACTTTC. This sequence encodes CASSMEERAGSGANVLTF.

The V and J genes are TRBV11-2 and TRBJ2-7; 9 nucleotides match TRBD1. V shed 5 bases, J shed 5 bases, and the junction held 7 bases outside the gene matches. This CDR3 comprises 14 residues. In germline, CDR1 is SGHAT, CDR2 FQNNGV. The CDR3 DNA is TGTGCCAGCAGCCTACTCCGGGACAGGGACGAGCAGTACTTC. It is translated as CASSLLRDRDEQYF.

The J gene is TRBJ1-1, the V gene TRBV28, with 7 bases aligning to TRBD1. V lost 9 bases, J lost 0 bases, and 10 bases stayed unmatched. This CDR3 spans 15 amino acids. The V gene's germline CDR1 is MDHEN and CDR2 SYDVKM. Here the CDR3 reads CASTISGQMNTEAFF. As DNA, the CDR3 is TGTGCCAGTACAATCTCGGGACAGATGAACACTGAAGCTTTCTTT.

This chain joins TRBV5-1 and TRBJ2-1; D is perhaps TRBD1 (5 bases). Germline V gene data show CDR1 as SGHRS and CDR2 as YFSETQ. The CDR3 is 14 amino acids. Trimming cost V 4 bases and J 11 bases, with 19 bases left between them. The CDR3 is CASSPALDSLQQFF. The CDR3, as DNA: TGCGCCAGCAGCCCCGCCTTAGACAGCTTACAGCAGTTCTTC.

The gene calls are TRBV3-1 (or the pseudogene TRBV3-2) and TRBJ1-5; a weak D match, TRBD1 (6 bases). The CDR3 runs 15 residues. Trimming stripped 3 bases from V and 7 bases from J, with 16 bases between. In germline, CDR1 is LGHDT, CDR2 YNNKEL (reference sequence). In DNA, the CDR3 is TGTGCCAGCAGCCAGTCCGGGACATCAGAACAGCCCCAGCATTTT. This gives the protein CASSQSGTSEQPQHF.

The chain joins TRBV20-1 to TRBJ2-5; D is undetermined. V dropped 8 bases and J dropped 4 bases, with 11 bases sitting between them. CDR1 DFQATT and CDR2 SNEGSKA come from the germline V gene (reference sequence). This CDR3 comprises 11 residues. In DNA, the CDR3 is TGCAGTTCCCAACCCGGAGAGACCCAGTACTTC. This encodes CSSQPGETQYF.

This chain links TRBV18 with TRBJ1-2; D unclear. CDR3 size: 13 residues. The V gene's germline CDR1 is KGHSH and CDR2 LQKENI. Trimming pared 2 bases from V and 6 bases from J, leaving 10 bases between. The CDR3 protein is CASSPYQDNGYTF. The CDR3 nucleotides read TGTGCCAGCTCACCATATCAAGATAATGGCTACACCTTC.

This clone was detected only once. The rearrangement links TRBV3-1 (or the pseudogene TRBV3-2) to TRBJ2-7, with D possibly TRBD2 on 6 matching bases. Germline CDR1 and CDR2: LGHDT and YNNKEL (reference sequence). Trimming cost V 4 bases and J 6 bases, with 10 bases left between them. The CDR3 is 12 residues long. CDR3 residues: CASSRRASEQYF. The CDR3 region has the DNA TGTGCCAGCAGCCGGAGGGCCAGCGAGCAGTACTTC.

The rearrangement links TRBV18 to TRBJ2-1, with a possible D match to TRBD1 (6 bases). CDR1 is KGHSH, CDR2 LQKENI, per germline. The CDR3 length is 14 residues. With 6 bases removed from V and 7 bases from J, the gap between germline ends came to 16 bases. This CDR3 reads CASSRTAGGNEQFF. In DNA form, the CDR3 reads TGTGCCAGCTCCCGGACAGCCGGTGGTAATGAGCAGTTCTTC.

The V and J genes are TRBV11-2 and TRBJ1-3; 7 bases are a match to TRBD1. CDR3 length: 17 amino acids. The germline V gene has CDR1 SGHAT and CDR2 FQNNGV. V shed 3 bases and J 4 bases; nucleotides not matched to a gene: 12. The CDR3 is CASSFWDSPAGGNTIYF. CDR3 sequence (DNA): TGTGCCAGCAGCTTTTGGGACAGCCCAGCGGGGGGAAACACCATATATTTT.

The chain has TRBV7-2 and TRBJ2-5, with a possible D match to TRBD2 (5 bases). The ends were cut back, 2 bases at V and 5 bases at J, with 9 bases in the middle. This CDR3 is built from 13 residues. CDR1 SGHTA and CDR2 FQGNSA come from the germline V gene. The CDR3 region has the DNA TGTGCCAGCAGCTTAAACAGAGGGGAGACCCAGTACTTC. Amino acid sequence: CASSLNRGETQYF.

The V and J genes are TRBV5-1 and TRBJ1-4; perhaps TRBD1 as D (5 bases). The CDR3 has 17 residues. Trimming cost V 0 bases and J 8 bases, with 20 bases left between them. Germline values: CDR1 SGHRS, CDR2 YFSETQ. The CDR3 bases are TGCGCCAGCAGCTTGGATGGACGCCGGACATCGGCAGAAAAACTGTTTTTT. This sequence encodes CASSLDGRRTSAEKLFF. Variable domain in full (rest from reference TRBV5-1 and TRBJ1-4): KAGVTQTPRYLIKTRGQQVTLSCSPISGHRSVSWYQQTPGQGLQFLFEYFSETQRNKGNFPGRFSGRQFSNSRSEMNVSTLELGDSALYLCASSLDGRRTSAEKLFFGSGTQLSVL.

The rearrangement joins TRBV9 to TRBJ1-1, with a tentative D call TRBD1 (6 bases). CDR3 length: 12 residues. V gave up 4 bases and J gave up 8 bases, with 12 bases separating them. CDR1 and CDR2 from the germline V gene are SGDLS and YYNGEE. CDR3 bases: TGTGCCAGCAGCCCTTCCGGACAGGAAGCTTTCTTT. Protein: CASSPSGQEAFF.

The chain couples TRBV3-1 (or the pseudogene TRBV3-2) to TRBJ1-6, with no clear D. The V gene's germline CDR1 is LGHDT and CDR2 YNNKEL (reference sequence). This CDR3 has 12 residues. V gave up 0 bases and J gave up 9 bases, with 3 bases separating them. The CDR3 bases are TGTGCCAGCAGCCAAGATAGTTCACCCCTCCACTTT. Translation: CASSQDSSPLHF.

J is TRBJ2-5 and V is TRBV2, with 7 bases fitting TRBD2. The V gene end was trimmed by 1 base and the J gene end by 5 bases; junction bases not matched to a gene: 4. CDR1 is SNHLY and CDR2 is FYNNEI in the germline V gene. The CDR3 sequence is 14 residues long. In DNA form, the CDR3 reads TGTGCCAGCAGTGAAGGACTAGCCGGGGAGACCCAGTACTTC. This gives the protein CASSEGLAGETQYF.

The CDR3 spells CASSMRDRGPGGYTF. The CDR3 nucleotides read TGTGCCAGTAGTATGAGGGACAGGGGGCCGGGAGGCTACACCTTC. V and J are TRBV19 and TRBJ1-2; 12 bases are a match to TRBD1. Looked up from germline, CDR1 is LNHDA and CDR2 is SQIVND (reference sequence). V gave up 3 bases and J gave up 8 bases; unmatched junction bases: 7. The CDR3 length is 15 residues.

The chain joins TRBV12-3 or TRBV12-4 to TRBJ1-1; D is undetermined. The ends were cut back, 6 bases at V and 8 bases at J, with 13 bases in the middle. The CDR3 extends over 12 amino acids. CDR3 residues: CASSLSGVEAFF. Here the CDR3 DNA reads TGTGCCAGCAGCCTCAGCGGGGTGGAAGCTTTCTTT.

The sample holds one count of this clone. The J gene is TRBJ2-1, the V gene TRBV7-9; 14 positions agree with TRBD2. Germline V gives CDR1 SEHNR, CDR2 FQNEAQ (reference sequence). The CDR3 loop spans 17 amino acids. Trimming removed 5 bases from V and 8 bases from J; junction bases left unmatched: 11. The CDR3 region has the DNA TGTGCCAGCAGCCCCGGGACTAGCGGGAGTGTCGGGGATGAGCAGTTCTTC. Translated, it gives CASSPGTSGSVGDEQFF.

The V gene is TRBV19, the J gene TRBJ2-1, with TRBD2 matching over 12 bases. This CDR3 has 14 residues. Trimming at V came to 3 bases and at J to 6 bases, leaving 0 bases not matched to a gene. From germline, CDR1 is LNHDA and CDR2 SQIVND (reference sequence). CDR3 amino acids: CASSMTSGSNEQFF. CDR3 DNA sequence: TGTGCCAGTAGTATGACTAGCGGGAGCAATGAGCAGTTCTTC.